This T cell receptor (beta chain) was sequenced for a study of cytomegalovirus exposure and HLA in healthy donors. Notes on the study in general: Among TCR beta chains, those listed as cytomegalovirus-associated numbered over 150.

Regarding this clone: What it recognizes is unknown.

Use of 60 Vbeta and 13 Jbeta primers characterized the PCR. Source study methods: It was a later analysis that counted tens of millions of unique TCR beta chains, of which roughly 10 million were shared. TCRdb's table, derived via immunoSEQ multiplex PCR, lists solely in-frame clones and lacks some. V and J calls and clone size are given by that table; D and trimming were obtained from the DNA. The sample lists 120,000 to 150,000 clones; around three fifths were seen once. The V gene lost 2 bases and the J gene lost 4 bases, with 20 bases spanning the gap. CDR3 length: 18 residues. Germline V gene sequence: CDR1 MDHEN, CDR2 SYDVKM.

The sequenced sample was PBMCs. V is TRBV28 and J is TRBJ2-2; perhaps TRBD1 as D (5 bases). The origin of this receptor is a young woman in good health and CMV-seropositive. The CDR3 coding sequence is TGTGCCAGCAGTTTACGGCTTTACGCAGGGTGGGGCACCGGGGAGCTGTTTTTT. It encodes CASSLRLYAGWGTGELFF.